Described below is a single T cell receptor beta chain sequence and its context. Profiling relied on immunoSEQ multiplex PCR, and the TCRdb table lists in-frame clones only, not all of them. Of some 200,000 clones in the sample, approximately 90% were seen once. CDR1 SGHDT and CDR2 YYEEEE come from the germline V gene. V lost 5 bases and J lost 3; bases outside the gene matches: 7. The CDR3 runs 15 residues. Cohort 3 recovered donors had two negative PCRs, clearance, or symptom resolution. The sample is drawn from a study of blood T cell repertoires in COVID-19. Sequenced sample: PBMCs or T cells enriched from blood (not recorded which). The V and J genes are TRBV5-6 and TRBJ2-2; the match to TRBD1 covers 7 bases. This sequence originates from a young woman who had recovered from COVID-19. The CDR3 spells CASRRQGADTGELFF. CDR3 bases: TGTGCCAGCAGACGACAGGGTGCGGACACCGGGGAGCTGTTTTTT.